Each of the 2 T cell receptor beta chains below was sequenced from the same sample in a study of T cells in Graves' hyperthyroidism and ophthalmopathy. The CDR3 regions of TCR beta were amplified from RNA transcripts. The TCR CDR3 was amplified in a first-round RT-PCR using the HTBI primer set. TCRdb recomputed calls from the multiplex PCR reads with MiXCR, one row per CDR3 protein. The sample has some 560,000 distinct CDR3 sequences, approximately 15% seen once. The sample was blood. Every receptor here comes from a woman in her 30s with Graves' hyperthyroidism.

V and J are TRBV19 and TRBJ1-5, with D unclear. The CDR3 spans 15 residues. CDR1 LNHDA and CDR2 SQIVND come from the germline V gene (reference sequence). V was shortened by 3 bases and J by 7 bases, with 16 bases between the two germline ends. DNA of the CDR3: TGTGCCAGTAGTATTAACGGGTTGACTAAGCAGCCCCAGCATTTT. It encodes CASSINGLTKQPQHF. The variable domain in full, completed from reference TRBV19 and TRBJ1-5, reads DGGITQSPKYLFRKEGQNVTLSCEQNLNHDAMYWYRQDPGQGLRLIYYSQIVNDFQKGDIAEGYSVSREKKESFPLTVTSAQKNPTAFYLCASSINGLTKQPQHFGDGTRLSIL.

This clonotype occurred many times. The chain employs TRBV7-8 and TRBJ2-7, with D perhaps given as TRBD1 or TRBD2 (5 bases each). Trimming cost V 2 bases and J 4 bases, with 18 bases left between them. The CDR3 length is 16 residues. Germline V gene lookup returns CDR1 SGHVS and CDR2 FQNEAQ. The CDR3 loop reads CASSLNRDPRGYEQYF. The CDR3 nucleotides read TGTGCCAGCAGCTTAAATAGGGACCCTCGAGGTTACGAGCAGTACTTC.